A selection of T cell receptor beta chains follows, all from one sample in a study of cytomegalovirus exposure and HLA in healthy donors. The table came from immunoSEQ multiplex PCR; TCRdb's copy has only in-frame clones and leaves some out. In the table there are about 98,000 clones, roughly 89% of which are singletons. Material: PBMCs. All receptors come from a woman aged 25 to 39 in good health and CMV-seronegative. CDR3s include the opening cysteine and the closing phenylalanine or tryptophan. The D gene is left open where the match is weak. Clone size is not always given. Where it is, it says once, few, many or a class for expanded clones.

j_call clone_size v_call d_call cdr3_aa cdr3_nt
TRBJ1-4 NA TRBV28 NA CASLRSRDGEKLFF TGTGCCAGCCTCCGCTCCAGGGATGGCGAAAAACTGTTTTTT
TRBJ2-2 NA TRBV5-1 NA CATPGVTGELFF TGCGCCACCCCGGGGGTGACCGGGGAGCTGTTTTTT
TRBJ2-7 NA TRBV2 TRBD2 CASSLPGLDRYEQYF TGTGCCAGCAGCCTCCCGGGACTAGACCGCTACGAGCAGTACTTC
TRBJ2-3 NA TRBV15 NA CATMGAYSTDTQYF TGTGCCACCATGGGGGCTTATAGCACAGATACGCAGTATTTT
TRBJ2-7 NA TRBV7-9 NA CASSLAASVGEQYF TGTGCCAGCAGCTTAGCCGCTAGCGTGGGCGAGCAGTACTTC
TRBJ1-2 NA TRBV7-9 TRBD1 CASSLRQGGDGYTF TGTGCCAGCAGCTTGCGACAGGGGGGAGATGGCTACACCTTC
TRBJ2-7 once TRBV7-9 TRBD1 CASSLGFGGQGHYEQYF TGTGCCAGCAGCTTAGGGTTCGGAGGACAGGGTCACTACGAGCAGTACTTC
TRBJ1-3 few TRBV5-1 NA CASSSGGQGNTIYF TGCGCCAGCAGCTCGGGAGGACAGGGAAACACCATATATTTT
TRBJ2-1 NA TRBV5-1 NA CASSLDSPRSYNEQFF TGCGCCAGCAGCTTGGACAGCCCCCGCTCCTACAATGAGCAGTTCTTC
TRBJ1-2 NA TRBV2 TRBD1 CASSPGQSIYGYTF TGTGCCAGCAGTCCGGGACAGTCTATCTATGGCTACACCTTC
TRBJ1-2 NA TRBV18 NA CASSPTGLDYGYTF TGTGCCAGCTCACCAACGGGTCTCGACTATGGCTACACCTTC
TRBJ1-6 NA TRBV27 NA CASSSRVFNSPLHF TGTGCCAGCAGTTCCAGGGTGTTTAATTCACCCCTCCACTTT
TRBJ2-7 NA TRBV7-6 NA CASSLTISGNYEQYF TGTGCCAGCAGCCTCACAATATCGGGAAATTACGAGCAGTACTTC
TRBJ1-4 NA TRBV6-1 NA CASSENRATNEKLFF TGTGCCAGCAGTGAAAACAGGGCAACTAATGAAAAACTGTTTTTT
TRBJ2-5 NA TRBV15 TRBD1 CATSRDPRQGARGETQYF TGTGCCACCAGCAGAGACCCGAGACAGGGGGCGAGGGGGGAGACCCAGTACTTC
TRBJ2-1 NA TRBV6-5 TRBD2 CASSSWTSGGSNEQFF TGTGCCAGCAGTTCGTGGACTAGCGGGGGATCCAATGAGCAGTTCTTC
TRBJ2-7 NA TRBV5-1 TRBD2 CASSDTSGSYEQYF TGCGCCAGCAGCGATACTAGCGGCTCCTACGAGCAGTACTTC
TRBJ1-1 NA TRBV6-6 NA CASSPPAAEAFF TGTGCCAGCAGTCCTCCCGCGGCTGAAGCTTTCTTT